The present TCR beta chain was sequenced within a study of blood T cell repertoires in COVID-19. Repertoires were generated with immunoSEQ multiplex PCR, while TCRdb's copy carries only in-frame clones and drops some. The sample holds about 190,000 clones; approximately 84% are singletons and the top ten take 3.2%. CDR1 MNHEY and CDR2 SVGAGI come from the germline V gene. V lost 8 bases and J lost 5, with 15 bases in between. This CDR3 contains 14 residues. The specimen was PBMCs or T cells enriched from blood (not recorded which). This sequence joins TRBV6-5 and TRBJ2-2; perhaps TRBD2 as D (5 bases). This TCR came from a woman aged 25 to 39 who had recovered from COVID-19. CDR3 loop: CASGETPRTGELFF. DNA for the CDR3: TGTGCCAGCGGGGAGACCCCCCGAACCGGGGAGCTGTTTTTT.